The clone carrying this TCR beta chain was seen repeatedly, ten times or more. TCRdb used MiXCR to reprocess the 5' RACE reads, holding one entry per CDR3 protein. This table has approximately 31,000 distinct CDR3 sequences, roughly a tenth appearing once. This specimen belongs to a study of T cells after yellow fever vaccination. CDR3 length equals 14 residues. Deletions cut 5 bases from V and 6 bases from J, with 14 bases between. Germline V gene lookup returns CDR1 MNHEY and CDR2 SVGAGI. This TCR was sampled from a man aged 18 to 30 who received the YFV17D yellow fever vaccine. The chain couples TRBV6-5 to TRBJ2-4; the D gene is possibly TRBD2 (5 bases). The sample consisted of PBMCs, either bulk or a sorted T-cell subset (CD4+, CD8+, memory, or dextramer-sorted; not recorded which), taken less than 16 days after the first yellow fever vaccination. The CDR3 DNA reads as TGTGCCAGCAGTAACCCCGGGGAATCAAACATTCAGTACTTC. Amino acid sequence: CASSNPGESNIQYF.